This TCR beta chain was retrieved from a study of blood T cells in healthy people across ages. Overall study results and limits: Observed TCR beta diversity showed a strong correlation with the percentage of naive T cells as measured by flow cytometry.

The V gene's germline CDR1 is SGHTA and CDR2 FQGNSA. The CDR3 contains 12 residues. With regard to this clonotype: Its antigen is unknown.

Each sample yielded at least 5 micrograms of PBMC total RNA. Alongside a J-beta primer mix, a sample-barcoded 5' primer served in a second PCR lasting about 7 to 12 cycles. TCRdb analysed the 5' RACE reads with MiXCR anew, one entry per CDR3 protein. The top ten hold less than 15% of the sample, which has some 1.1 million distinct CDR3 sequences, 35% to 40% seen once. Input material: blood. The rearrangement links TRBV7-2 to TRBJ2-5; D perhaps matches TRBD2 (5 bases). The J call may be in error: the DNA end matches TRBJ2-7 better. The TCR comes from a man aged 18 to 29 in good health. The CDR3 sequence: CASSFLGDEQYF. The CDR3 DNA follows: TGTGCCAGCAGCTTCCTCGGGGACGAGCAGTACTTC.